What follows are 7 T cell receptor beta chains derived from one specimen sequenced in a study of PD-1 blockade in mismatch repair-deficient tumors. Sequenced by immunoSEQ multiplex PCR; TCRdb stores in-frame clones only, minus some. The table has 35,000 to 45,000 clones, more than 75% seen once; the top ten hold around 3.9%. Sequencing was performed on peripheral blood, taken 76 weeks after starting pembrolizumab. The receptors derive from an adult with mismatch repair-deficient cancer.

This chain joins TRBV2 and TRBJ1-1; the D is unclear. Trimming left V 6 bases short and J 8 bases short, with 13 bases between. From germline, CDR1 is SNHLY and CDR2 FYNNEI. The CDR3 loop spans 12 amino acids. The CDR3: CASRYGKGEAFF. The CDR3 region has the DNA TGTGCCAGCAGGTACGGAAAAGGAGAAGCTTTCTTT.

The J gene is TRBJ2-3, the V gene TRBV5-1, with D possibly being TRBD1 or TRBD2 (5 bases each). Germline lookup yields CDR1 SGHRS and CDR2 YFSETQ. V lost 0 bases to trimming and J lost 1 base, with 9 bases between them. This CDR3 comprises 15 residues. The CDR3 DNA sequence: TGCGCCAGCAGCTTGGTGTGGGACGGCACAGATACGCAGTATTTT. Translating gives CASSLVWDGTDTQYF. Full variable domain (outside the CDR3, taken from reference TRBV5-1 and TRBJ2-3): KAGVTQTPRYLIKTRGQQVTLSCSPISGHRSVSWYQQTPGQGLQFLFEYFSETQRNKGNFPGRFSGRQFSNSRSEMNVSTLELGDSALYLCASSLVWDGTDTQYFGPGTRLTVL.

The chain links TRBV6-5 to TRBJ2-1, with D unresolved. Germline V lookup: CDR1 MNHEY, CDR2 SVGAGI. Trimming took off 4 bases at V and 3 bases at J, with 10 bases between the two ends. The CDR3 is made up of 14 amino acids. CDR3 amino acids: CASSLTGYYNEQFF. Written as DNA, the CDR3 is TGTGCCAGCAGTTTGACTGGGTACTACAATGAGCAGTTCTTC.

The chain combines TRBV7-6 with TRBJ1-2; tentative D call: TRBD1 (5 bases). This CDR3 spans 17 amino acids. Trimming cost V 4 bases and J 5 bases, with 23 bases left between them. Germline assignment: CDR1 SGHVS and CDR2 FNYEAQ. The CDR3 here is CASSSRLRTRTNYGYTF. CDR3 DNA: TGTGCCAGCAGCTCCCGTTTAAGGACACGGACCAATTATGGCTACACCTTC.

The J gene is TRBJ2-1, the V gene TRBV7-3; D is unclear. The V end was cut by 5 bases, the J end by 3 bases, with 14 bases between. Germline CDR1 is SGHTA and CDR2 is FQGTGA. This CDR3 is 15 amino acids long. The CDR3 sequence is CASSIDSSVYNEQFF. DNA of the CDR3: TGTGCCAGCAGCATCGACTCGTCGGTCTACAATGAGCAGTTCTTC.

The chain joins TRBV7-8 to TRBJ2-1; TRBD2 might be the D (5 bases). The V and J ends lost 6 bases and 8 bases respectively, with 8 bases between them. The CDR3 has 11 amino acids. The germline V gene encodes CDR1 SGHVS and CDR2 FQNEAQ. The CDR3 loop reads CASSRGDEQFF. The CDR3 region has the DNA TGTGCCAGCAGTCGGGGAGATGAGCAGTTCTTC.

The rearrangement uses TRBV4-3 and TRBJ1-2; tentative D call: TRBD1 (6 bases). The CDR3 loop spans 15 amino acids. Germline CDR1 LGHNA, CDR2 YSLEER. Trimming cost V 0 bases and J 3 bases, with 11 bases left between them. The CDR3 region has the DNA TGCGCCAGCAGCCAAGAGTGGAGGGGGGACTATGGCTACACCTTC. Protein sequence: CASSQEWRGDYGYTF.